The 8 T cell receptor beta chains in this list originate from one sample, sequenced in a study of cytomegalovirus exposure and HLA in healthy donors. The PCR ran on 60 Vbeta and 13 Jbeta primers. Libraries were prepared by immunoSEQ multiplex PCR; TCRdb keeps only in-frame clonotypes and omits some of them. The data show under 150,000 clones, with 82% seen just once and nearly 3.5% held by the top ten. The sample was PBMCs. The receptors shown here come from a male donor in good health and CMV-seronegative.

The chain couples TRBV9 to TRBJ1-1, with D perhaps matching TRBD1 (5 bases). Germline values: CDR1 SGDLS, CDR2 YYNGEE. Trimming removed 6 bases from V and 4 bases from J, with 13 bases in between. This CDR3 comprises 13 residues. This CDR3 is CASTGEGTTEAFF. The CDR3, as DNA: TGTGCCAGCACGGGGGAAGGAACCACTGAAGCTTTCTTT.

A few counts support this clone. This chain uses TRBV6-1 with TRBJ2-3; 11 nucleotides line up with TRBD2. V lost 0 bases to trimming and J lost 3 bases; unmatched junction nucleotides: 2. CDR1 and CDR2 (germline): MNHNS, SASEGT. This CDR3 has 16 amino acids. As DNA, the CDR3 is TGTGCCAGCAGTGAAGCTAGCGGGGGGGCAACAGATACGCAGTATTTT. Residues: CASSEASGGATDTQYF.

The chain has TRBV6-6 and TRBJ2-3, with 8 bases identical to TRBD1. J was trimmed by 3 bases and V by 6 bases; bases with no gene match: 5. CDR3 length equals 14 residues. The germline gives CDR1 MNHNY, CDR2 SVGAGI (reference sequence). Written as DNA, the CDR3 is TGTGCCAGCAGCGGACAGGGTGGGACAGATACGCAGTATTTT. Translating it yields CASSGQGGTDTQYF.

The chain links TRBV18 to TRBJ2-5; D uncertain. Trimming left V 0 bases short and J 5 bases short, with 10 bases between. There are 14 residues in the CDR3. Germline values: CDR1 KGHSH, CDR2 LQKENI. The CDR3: CASSPPFSAETQYF. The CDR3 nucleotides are TGTGCCAGCTCACCACCGTTTTCAGCGGAGACCCAGTACTTC.

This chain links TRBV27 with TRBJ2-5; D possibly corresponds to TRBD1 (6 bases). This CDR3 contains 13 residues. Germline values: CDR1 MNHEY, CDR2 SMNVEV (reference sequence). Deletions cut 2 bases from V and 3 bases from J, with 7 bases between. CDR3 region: CASSLRDKETQYF. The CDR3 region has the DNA TGTGCCAGCAGTTTAAGGGACAAAGAGACCCAGTACTTC.

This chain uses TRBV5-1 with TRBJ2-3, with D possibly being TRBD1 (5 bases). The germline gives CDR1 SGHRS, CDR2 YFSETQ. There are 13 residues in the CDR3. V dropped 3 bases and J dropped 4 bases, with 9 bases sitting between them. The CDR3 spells CASSYLGADTQYF. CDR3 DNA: TGCGCCAGCAGCTACCTAGGGGCAGATACGCAGTATTTT.

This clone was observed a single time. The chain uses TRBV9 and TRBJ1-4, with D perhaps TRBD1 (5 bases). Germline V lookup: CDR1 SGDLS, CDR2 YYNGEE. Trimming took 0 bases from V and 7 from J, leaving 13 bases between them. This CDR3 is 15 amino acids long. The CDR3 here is CASSVESGRTEKLFF. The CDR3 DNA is TGTGCCAGCAGCGTAGAGTCAGGGCGGACTGAAAAACTGTTTTTT.

The CDR3 sequence is CASSQEHRSSPEAFF. The CDR3 DNA reads as TGCGCCAGCAGCCAAGAGCACAGGAGTTCTCCTGAAGCTTTCTTT. The rearrangement joins TRBV4-1 to TRBJ1-1; TRBD1 is a possible D gene (5 bases). Germline CDR1 and CDR2: MGHRA and YSYEKL. The CDR3 runs 15 residues. Trimming left V 0 bases short and J 6 bases short, with 14 bases between.